This T cell receptor beta chain was retrieved from a study of blood T cell repertoires in COVID-19. About the study: COVID-19 samples, acute and convalescent, were from the United States, Italy and Spain.

V was shortened by 7 bases and J by 9 bases, with 13 bases between the two germline ends. The CDR3 extends over 12 amino acids. Germline V gene sequence: CDR1 MDHEN, CDR2 SYDVKM. The Seattle patients, enrolled during active infection, were followed longitudinally. Original data processing: From reference gene primer amplification, estimates of nucleated cell counts were derived. The data were produced by immunoSEQ multiplex PCR, yet TCRdb's version contains in-frame clones alone and is incomplete. The D gene and trimming were derived from the DNA, and the V and J assignments and clone size from that table. The sample has some 160,000 clones, around nine tenths seen once.

This receptor was identified in a woman aged 70 to 79 with COVID-19, enrolled during active disease. J is TRBJ2-1 and V is TRBV28; D is unresolved. Material for sequencing was peripheral blood. CDR3 nucleotide sequence: TGTGCCAGCAACCCTCAGGTGGGTGAGCAGTTCTTC. It specifies CASNPQVGEQFF.